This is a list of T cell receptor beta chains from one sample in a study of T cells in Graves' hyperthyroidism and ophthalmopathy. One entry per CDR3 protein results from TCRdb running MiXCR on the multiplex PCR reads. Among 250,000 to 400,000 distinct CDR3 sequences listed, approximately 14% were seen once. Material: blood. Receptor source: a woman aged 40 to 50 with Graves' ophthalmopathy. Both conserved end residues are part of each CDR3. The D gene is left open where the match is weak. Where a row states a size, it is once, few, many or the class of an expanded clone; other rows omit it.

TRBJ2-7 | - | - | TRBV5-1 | TGCGCCAGCAGCGGCGGGACACTTTACGAGCAGTACTTC | CASSGGTLYEQYF
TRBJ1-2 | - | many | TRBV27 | TGTGCCAGCAGTTCGGCAGGATCCAACTATGGCTACACCTTC | CASSSAGSNYGYTF
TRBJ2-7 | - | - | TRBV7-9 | TGTGCCAGCAGCTCCCTCCGGGGAGAAAGCTCCTACGAGCAGTACTTC | CASSSLRGESSYEQYF
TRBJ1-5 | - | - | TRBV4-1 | TGCGCCAGCAGCCAGGTGCAGGGCGATAGTCGGCCCCAGCATTTT | CASSQVQGDSRPQHF
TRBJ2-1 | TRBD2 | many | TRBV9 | TGTGCCAGCAGCCGCACAGGACTAGCGGGAGGAAATGAGCAGTTCTTC | CASSRTGLAGGNEQFF
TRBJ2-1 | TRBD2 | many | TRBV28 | TGTGCCAGCGCCAGGGGGCTAGCGGGGGGGAATGAGCAGTTCTTC | CASARGLAGGNEQFF
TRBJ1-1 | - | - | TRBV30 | TGTGCCTGGACAGTTCCCATGAACACTGAAGCTTTCTTT | CAWTVPMNTEAFF
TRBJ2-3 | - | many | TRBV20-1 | TGCAGTGCTAGTTCGTGGGAGTGGGTAGATACGCAGTATTTT | CSASSWEWVDTQYF
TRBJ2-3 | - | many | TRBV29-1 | TGCAGCGTTACTAGCACAGATACGCAGTATTTT | CSVTSTDTQYF
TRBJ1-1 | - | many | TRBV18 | TGTGCCAGCTCACTAACCCGAGGGGACACTGAAGCTTTCTTT | CASSLTRGDTEAFF
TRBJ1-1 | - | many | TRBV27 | TGTGCCAGCAGTGCTGGGGTCACTGAAGCTTTCTTT | CASSAGVTEAFF
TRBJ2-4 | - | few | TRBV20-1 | TGCAGTGCTAGCCTCCTCACCATTCAGTACTTC | CSASLLTIQYF
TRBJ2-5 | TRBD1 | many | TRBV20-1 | TGCAGTGCTAGAGACTTCCGTGGACAGGGGGCAGTTGTTGAGACCCAGTACTTC | CSARDFRGQGAVVETQYF
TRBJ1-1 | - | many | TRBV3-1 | TGTGCCAGCAGCCCGTCAGGACAACAGAACACTGAAGCTTTCTTT | CASSPSGQQNTEAFF
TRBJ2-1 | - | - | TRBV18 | TGTGCCAGCTCACCACCGGCAGGTCTCGCCCTCCAGTTCTTC | CASSPPAGLALQFF
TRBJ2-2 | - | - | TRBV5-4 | TGTGCCAGCAGCACGGTGGGGGCCGGGGAGCTGTTTTTT | CASSTVGAGELFF
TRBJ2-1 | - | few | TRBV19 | TGTGCCAGTAGTCCCCAGGGGACAAAACGGGGCAATGAGCAGTTCTTC | CASSPQGTKRGNEQFF